The 9 T cell receptor beta chains listed next were all sequenced from one sample in a study of blood T cells in healthy people across ages. The use of a sample-barcoded 5' primer and a J-beta primer mix characterized a second PCR of about 7 to 12 cycles. MiXCR, run by TCRdb on the 5' RACE reads, gives a single entry per CDR3 protein. The table records 650,000 to 800,000 distinct CDR3 sequences, under 45% of them present only once. Sequencing was done on a sample of blood. The receptors originated from a man aged 55 to 69 in good health.

The chain is built from TRBV7-9 and TRBJ2-3; 9 bases match TRBD1. CDR1 and CDR2 from the germline V gene are SEHNR and FQNEAQ (reference sequence). This CDR3 region has 15 residues. The J segment lost 5 bases and the V segment lost 1 base, leaving 4 bases of the junction unmatched. In DNA form, the CDR3 reads TGTGCCAGCAGCTTAGGGGACAGGGTGAAAGATACGCAGTATTTT. Amino acid sequence: CASSLGDRVKDTQYF.

This chain links TRBV7-9 with TRBJ2-3; 7 nucleotides match TRBD1. CDR1 SEHNR and CDR2 FQNEAQ come from the germline V gene (reference sequence). Trimming cost V 5 bases and J 2 bases; bases outside gene matches: 4. CDR3 length equals 14 residues. CDR3 loop: CASSVGTDTDTQYF. CDR3 sequence (DNA): TGTGCCAGCAGCGTCGGGACAGACACAGATACGCAGTATTTT.

The rearrangement links TRBV9 to TRBJ2-4, with 9 positions matching TRBD1. Germline loops: CDR1 SGDLS, CDR2 YYNGEE. With V trimmed by 3 bases and J by 6 bases, 4 bases remained unmatched. This CDR3 region has 14 residues. The CDR3 region is CASSGRDRVNIQYF. The CDR3 nucleotides are TGTGCCAGCAGCGGACGGGACAGGGTAAACATTCAGTACTTC.

To note about this clonotype: Relative to the germline gene, one junction end is altered; a read error may explain this. The chain links TRBV9 to TRBJ2-4, with D perhaps TRBD2 (5 bases). Matching the DNA end better, TRBJ2-7 makes the J call doubtful. Looked up from germline, CDR1 is SGDLS and CDR2 is YYNGEE. This CDR3 has 15 amino acids. The CDR3 region is CVSSVVSGAQDEQYF. The DNA of the CDR3 is TGTGTCAGCAGCGTAGTAAGCGGAGCCCAAGACGAGCAGTACTTC.

This chain uses TRBV6-6 with TRBJ1-2; 8 nucleotides match TRBD1. V was pared by 2 bases and J by 0 bases, with 8 bases of the junction left unmatched. Germline V gene lookup returns CDR1 MNHNY and CDR2 SVGAGI (reference sequence). The CDR3 length is 17 residues. The CDR3 DNA is TGTGCCAGCAGTTACAAGGACAGGGTGGGGGCTAACTATGGCTACACCTTC. This gives the protein CASSYKDRVGANYGYTF.

The table lists this clonotype with a few counts. V usage is TRBV28 and J usage is TRBJ1-2; 11 bases are a match to TRBD1. The CDR3 loop spans 14 amino acids. J lost 9 bases, V lost 7 bases, and 10 bases had no gene match. The V gene's germline CDR1 is MDHEN and CDR2 SYDVKM. In DNA form, the CDR3 reads TGTGCCAGCATGGCAACCGGGACAGGGGGAAGCTACACCTTC. Translating it yields CASMATGTGGSYTF.

This chain links TRBV6-2 or TRBV6-3 with TRBJ2-7; D is possibly TRBD1 (5 bases). Trimming pared 4 bases from V and 2 bases from J, leaving 9 bases between. CDR3 size: 13 residues. Germline V gives CDR1 MNHEY, CDR2 SVGEGT. CDR3 region: CASSWGRTYEQYF. The CDR3 nucleotides are TGTGCCAGCAGTTGGGGCAGAACCTACGAGCAGTACTTC.

The J gene is TRBJ2-6, the V gene TRBV6-2 or TRBV6-3, with a weak D call TRBD1 (6 bases). Germline CDR1 is MNHEY and CDR2 is SVGEGT. V dropped 5 bases and J dropped 3 bases, with 11 bases sitting between them. The CDR3 runs to 15 residues. Written as DNA, the CDR3 is TGTGCCAGCAGTCCTCAGGGGTTTGGGGCCAACGTCCTGACTTTC. Encoded protein: CASSPQGFGANVLTF.

This clonotype was detected only once. V gene TRBV20-1 combines with J gene TRBJ2-3; D not certain. Germline V gene data show CDR1 as DFQATT and CDR2 as SNEGSKA (reference sequence). The CDR3 is 11 residues long. V was pared by 4 bases and J by 8 bases, with 10 bases between. In DNA, the CDR3 is TGCAGTGCTATGAGTTTTGCTACGCAGTATTTT. The encoded protein is CSAMSFATQYF.